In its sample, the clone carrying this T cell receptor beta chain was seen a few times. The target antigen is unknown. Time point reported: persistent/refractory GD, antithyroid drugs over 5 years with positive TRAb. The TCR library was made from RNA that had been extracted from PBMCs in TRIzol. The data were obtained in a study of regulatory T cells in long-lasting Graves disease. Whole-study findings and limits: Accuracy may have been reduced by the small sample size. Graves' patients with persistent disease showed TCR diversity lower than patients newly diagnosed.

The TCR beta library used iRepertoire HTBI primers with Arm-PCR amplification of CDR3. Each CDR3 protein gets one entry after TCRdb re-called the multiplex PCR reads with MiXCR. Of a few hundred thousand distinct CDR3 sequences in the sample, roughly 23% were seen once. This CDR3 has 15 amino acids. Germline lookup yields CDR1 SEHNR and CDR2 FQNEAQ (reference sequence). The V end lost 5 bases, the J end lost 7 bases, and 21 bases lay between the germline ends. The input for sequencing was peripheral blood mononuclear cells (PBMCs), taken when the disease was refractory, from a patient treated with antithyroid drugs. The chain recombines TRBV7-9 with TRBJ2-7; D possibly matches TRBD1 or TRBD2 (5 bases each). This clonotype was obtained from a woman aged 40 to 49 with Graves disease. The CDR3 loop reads CASSRTGPAWGEQYF. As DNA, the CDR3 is TGTGCCAGCAGCCGTACGGGGCCCGCGTGGGGAGAGCAGTACTTC.